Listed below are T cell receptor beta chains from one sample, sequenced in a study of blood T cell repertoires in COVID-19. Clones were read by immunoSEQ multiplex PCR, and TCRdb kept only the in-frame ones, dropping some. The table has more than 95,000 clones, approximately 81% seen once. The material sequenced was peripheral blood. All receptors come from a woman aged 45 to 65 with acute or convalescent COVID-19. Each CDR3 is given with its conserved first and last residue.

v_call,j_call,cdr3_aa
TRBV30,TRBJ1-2,CAWSVGGVGGYTF
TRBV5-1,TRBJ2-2,CASSLFLAGDTGELFF
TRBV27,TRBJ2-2,CASSFRGQFSFFNSEGGELFF
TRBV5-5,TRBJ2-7,CASATLKGTGGYEQYF
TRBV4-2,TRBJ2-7,CASSPGQGASSYEQYF
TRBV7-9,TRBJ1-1,CASSLQPQLNTEAFF
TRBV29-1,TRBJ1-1,CSVDGAGSSEAFF
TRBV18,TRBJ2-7,CASSPYGEAYEQYF
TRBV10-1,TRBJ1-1,CASSPVGGVRNTEAFF
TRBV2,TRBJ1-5,CASSAGQGDQPQHF
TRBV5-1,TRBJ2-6,CASSFRLAGRFTGANVLTF
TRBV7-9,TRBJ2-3,CASSQGLAGGLTDTQYF
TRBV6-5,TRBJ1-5,CASRPTGGSRQPQHF
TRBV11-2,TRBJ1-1,CASNNRTGHTEAFF
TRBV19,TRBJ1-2,CASSSRRVDYGYTF
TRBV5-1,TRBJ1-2,CASSLRINRASGYTF
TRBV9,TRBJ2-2,CASSVTSGASTGELFF
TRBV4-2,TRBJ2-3,CASSQEGLETQYF
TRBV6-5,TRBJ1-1,CASSYSRDNEAFF
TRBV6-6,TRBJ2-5,CASRTWDRVETQYF
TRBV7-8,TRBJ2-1,CASSSRDRANEQFF
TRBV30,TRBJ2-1,CAWSRASGSHEQFF
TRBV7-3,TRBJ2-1,CASSSGLDSLEQFF
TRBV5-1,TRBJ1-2,CATSEGSTPYGYTF
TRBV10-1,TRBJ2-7,CATQLGQSYEQYF
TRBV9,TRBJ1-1,CASSPERGAGGVTEAFF
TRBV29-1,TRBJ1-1,CSVEDTGYTEAFF
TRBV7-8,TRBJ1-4,CASSFRSSRGEKLFF
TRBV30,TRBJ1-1,CAWSVLTEAFF
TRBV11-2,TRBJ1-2,CASSPEDYGYTF
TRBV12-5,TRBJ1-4,CASGLEESREKLFF